This T cell receptor (beta chain) was identified during a study of T-cell reconstitution after alpha-beta-depleted transplantation in children listed by TCRdb under 2016. As for the study more broadly: Using TCR repertoire profiling, the study followed T-cell immune reconstitution in a quantitative way in children after TCRalphabeta/CD19-depleted allogeneic hematopoietic cell transplantation.

Within its sample, this clonotype is medium-sized (0.01 to 0.1%). This receptor's antigen is unknown. Per-base qualities were not stored, and no clone one base away is much larger. Summary of the overall study and its limitations: The apparently early alphabetaT-cell count recovery about two months after transplant was reportedly dependent on only several hundred rapidly expanded clones derived from non-depleted graft cells. In some patients, the high TCRbeta diversity seen at day 60 was put down to recipient T cells and intrathymic progenitors that had survived conditioning. The frequencies of hyperexpanded clones fell over the following months, and after one year, T-cell counts and TCRbeta diversity were mostly attributed to newly produced T cells.

In light of the paper, this sample's treatment or condition label describes: allogeneic hematopoietic cell transplantation with graft depleted of TCRalphabeta T cells and CD19 B cells. Transplant recipients were children who received TCRalphabeta/CD19-depleted allogeneic hematopoietic cell grafts. As encoded in the germline V gene, CDR1 is ENHRY while CDR2 is SYGVKD. Spanning cysteine to phenylalanine, the CDR3 consists of 13 amino acids. Only the CDR3 part of the read is kept: 39 bases, read in frame from the first base. The V and J ends are trimmed by 5 bases and 4 bases, leaving 10 bases between them. Receptor amplification or capture employed PCR. The run used an Illumina HiSeq 2500. Molecular barcoding was employed in the preparation of TCR libraries, with unique molecular identifiers being used to normalize TCRbeta repertoire quantification. TCRdb reran the public reads through fastp at Q25 and MiXCR, keeping productive beta chains. Here each entry gathers all rows of one CDR3 protein and keeps the most common genes and DNA. Within this sample are around 6,500 distinct CDR3 sequences, with around 15% of them counted one time only. The ten largest clones add up to around 6% of the sample.

This clonotype was sampled from a boy younger than 18 with acute lymphoblastic leukemia, due to receive a stem cell transplant. The V and J segments used are TRBV10-3 and TRBJ2-3; the D gene lacks a confident call. The specimen was PBMCs, collected before TCRalphabeta/CD19-depleted stem cell transplant. The nucleotides are TGTGCCATCAGTCTGGCTCCGCCAGATACGCAGTATTTT. This yields the protein CAISLAPPDTQYF.